The text below deals with one T cell receptor beta chain. Repertoires were generated with immunoSEQ multiplex PCR, while TCRdb's copy carries only in-frame clones and drops some. The sample yields 100,000 to 130,000 clones, 88% seen once. These data are taken from a study of blood T cell repertoires in COVID-19. Deletions cut 4 bases from V and 1 base from J, with 10 bases between. The CDR3 consists of 14 residues. Germline loops: CDR1 SGHVS, CDR2 FQNEAQ. Sequenced input: peripheral blood. The source of this sequence is a man aged 50 to 60 with active or convalescent COVID-19. This chain links TRBV7-8 with TRBJ1-1, with a possible D match to TRBD1 (6 bases). In DNA, the CDR3 is TGTGCCAGCAGCTCTCTCAGGGGGAACACTGAAGCTTTCTTT. Amino acids: CASSSLRGNTEAFF.